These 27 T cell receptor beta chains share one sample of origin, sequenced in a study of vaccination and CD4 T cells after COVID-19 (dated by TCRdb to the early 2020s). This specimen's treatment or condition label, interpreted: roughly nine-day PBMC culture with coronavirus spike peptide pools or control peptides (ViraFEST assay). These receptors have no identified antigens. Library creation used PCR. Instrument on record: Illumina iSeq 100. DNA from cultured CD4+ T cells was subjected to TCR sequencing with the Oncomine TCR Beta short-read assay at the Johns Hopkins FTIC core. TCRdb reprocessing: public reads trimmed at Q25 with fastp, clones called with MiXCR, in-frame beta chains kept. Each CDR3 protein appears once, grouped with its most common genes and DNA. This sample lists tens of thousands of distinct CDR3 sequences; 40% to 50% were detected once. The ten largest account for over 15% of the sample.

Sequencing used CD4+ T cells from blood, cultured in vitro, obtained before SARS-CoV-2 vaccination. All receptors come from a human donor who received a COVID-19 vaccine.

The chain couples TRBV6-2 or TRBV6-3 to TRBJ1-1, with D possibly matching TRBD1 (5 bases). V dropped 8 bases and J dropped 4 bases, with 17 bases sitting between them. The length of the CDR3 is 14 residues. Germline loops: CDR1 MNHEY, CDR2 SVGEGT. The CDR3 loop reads CASRDGGGGTEAFF. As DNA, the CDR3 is TGTGCCAGCCGGGATGGGGGGGGAGGCACTGAAGCTTTCTTT.

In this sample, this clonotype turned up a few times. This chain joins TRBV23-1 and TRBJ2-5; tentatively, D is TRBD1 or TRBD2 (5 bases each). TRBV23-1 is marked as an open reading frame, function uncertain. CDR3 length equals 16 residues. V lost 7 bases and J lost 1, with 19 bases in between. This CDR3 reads CASTLPLRGAQETQYF. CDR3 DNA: TGCGCCAGCACCCTCCCCTTGAGGGGAGCCCAAGAGACCCAGTACTTC.

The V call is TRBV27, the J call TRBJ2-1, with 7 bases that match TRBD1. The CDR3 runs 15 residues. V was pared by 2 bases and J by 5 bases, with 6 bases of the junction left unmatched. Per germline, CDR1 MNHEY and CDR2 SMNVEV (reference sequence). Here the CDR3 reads CASSLSRGRHNEQFF. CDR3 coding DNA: TGTGCCAGCAGTTTAAGTAGGGGGCGCCACAATGAGCAGTTCTTC.

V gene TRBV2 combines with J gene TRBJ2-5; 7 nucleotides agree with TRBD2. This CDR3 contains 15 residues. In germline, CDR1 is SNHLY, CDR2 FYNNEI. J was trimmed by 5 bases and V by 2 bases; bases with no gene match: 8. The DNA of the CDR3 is TGTGCCAGCAGTGAATCCGGACTAGTCCACGAGACCCAGTACTTC. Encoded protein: CASSESGLVHETQYF.

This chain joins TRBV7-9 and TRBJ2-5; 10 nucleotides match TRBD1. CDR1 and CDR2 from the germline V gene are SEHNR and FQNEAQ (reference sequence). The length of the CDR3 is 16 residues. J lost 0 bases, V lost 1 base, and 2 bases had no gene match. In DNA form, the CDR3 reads TGTGCCAGCAGCTTAGGGGGACAGGGGTACCAAGAGACCCAGTACTTC. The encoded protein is CASSLGGQGYQETQYF.

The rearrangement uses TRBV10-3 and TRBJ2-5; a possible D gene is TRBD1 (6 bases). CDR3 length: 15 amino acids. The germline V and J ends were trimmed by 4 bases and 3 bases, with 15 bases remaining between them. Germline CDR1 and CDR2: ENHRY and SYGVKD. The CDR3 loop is CAISAVGEGEETQYF. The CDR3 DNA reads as TGTGCCATCAGTGCTGTGGGCGAGGGGGAAGAGACCCAGTACTTC.

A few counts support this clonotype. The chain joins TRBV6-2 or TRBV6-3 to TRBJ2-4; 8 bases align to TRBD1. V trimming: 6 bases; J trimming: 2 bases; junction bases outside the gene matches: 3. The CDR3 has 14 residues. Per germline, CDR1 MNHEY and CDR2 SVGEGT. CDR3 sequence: CASRQGGTKNIQYF. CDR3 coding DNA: TGTGCCAGCAGACAGGGGGGTACCAAAAACATTCAGTACTTC.

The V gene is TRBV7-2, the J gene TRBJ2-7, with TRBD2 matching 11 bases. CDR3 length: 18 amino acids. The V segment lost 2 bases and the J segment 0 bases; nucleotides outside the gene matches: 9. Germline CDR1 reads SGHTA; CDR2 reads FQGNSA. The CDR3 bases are TGTGCCAGCAGCTTAAGGCTAGCGGGGGGCCGGAGCTCCTACGAGCAGTACTTC. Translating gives CASSLRLAGGRSSYEQYF.

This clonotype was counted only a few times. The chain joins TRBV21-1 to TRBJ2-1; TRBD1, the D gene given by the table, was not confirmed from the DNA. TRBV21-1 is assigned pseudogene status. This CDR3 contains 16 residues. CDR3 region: CASSKPLTSSYNEQFF. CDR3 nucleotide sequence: TGTGCCAGCAGCAAACCCCTGACCAGTTCCTACAATGAGCAGTTCTTC.

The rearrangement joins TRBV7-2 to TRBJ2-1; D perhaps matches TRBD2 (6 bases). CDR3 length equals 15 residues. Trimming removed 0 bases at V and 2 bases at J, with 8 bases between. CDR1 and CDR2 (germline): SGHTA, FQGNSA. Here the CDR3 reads CASSLAGGPYNEQFF. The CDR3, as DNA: TGTGCCAGCAGCTTAGCGGGGGGTCCCTACAATGAGCAGTTCTTC.

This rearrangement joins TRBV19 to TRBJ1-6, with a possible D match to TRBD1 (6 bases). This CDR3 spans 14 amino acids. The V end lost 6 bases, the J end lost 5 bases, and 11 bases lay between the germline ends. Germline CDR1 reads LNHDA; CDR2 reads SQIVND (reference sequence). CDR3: CASRQGRDNSPLHF. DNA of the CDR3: TGTGCCAGTAGACAGGGCCGTGATAATTCACCCCTCCACTTT.

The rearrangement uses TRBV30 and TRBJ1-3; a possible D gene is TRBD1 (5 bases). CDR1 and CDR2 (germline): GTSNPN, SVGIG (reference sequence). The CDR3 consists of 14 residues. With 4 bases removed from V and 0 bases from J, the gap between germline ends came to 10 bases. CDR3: CAWTPGGSGNTIYF. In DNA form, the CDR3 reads TGTGCCTGGACCCCGGGGGGCTCTGGAAACACCATATATTTT.

CDR3 nucleotide sequence: TGTGCCAGCAGTACCCGACAGGGAGGCACTGAAGCTTTCTTT. Translated: CASSTRQGGTEAFF. V gene TRBV6-1 combines with J gene TRBJ1-1; 7 bases line up with TRBD1. J was trimmed by 4 bases and V by 5 bases; bases with no gene match: 7. From germline, CDR1 is MNHNS and CDR2 SASEGT. The CDR3 consists of 14 residues.

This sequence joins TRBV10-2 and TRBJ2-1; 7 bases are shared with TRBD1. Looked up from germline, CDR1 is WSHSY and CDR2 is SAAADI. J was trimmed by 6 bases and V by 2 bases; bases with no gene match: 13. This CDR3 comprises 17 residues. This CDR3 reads CASSEPEGAPRANEQFF. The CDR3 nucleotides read TGCGCCAGCAGTGAGCCCGAGGGGGCTCCCAGGGCCAATGAGCAGTTCTTC.

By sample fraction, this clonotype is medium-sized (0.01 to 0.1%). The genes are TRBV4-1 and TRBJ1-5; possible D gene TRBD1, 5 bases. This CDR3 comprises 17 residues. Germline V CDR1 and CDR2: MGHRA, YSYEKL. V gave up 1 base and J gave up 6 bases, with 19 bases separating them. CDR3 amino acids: CASSQVDMGLTTQPQHF. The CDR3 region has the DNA TGCGCCAGCAGCCAAGTTGATATGGGGCTCACGACTCAGCCCCAGCATTTT.

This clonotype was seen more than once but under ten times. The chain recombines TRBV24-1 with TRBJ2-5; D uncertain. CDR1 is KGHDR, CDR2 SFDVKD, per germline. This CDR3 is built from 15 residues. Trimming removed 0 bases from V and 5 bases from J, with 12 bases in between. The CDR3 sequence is CATSDLAAVGETQYF. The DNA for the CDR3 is TGTGCCACCAGTGATTTGGCTGCGGTAGGGGAGACCCAGTACTTC.

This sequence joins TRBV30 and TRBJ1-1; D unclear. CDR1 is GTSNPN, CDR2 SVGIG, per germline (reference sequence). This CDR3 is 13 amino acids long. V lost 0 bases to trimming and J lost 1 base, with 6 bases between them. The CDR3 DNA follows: TGTGCCTGGAGTGTACACCGGAACACTGAAGCTTTCTTT. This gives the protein CAWSVHRNTEAFF.

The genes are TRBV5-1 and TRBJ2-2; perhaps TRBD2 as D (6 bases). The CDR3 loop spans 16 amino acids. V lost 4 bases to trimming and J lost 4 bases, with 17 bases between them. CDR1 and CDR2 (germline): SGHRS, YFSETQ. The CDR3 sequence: CASSPQGTGGTGELFF. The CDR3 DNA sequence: TGCGCCAGCAGCCCCCAGGGAACCGGGGGCACCGGGGAGCTGTTTTTT.

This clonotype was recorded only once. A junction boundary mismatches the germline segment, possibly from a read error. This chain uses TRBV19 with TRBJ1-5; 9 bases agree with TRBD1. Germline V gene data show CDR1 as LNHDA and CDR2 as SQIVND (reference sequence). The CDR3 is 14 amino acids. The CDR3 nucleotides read TGTGCCAGTAGGGGGGGACAGGGAAATCGGCCCCAGCATTTT. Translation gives CASRGGQGNRPQHF.

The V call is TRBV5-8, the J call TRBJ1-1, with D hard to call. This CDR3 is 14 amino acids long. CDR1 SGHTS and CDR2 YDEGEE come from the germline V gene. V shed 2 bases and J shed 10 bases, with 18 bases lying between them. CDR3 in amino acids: CASSFETSLQRAFF. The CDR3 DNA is TGTGCCAGCAGCTTCGAAACCTCTCTACAGAGAGCTTTCTTT.

The CDR3 protein is CASSIGLVADTQYF. CDR3 in DNA: TGTGCCAGCAGCATTGGACTAGTCGCAGATACGCAGTATTTT. The V call is TRBV6-1, the J call TRBJ2-3; 7 nucleotides agree with TRBD2. Germline V gives CDR1 MNHNS, CDR2 SASEGT. This CDR3 contains 14 residues. V gave up 6 bases and J gave up 4 bases; unmatched junction bases: 7.

The CDR3 loop is CASSLLSTVPGYTF. CDR3 DNA sequence: TGCGCCAGCAGCTTACTCAGCACGGTTCCAGGCTACACCTTC. The rearrangement links TRBV5-1 to TRBJ1-2; D unresolved. The V gene's germline CDR1 is SGHRS and CDR2 YFSETQ. This CDR3 region has 14 residues. V was shortened by 2 bases and J by 8 bases, with 16 bases between the two germline ends.

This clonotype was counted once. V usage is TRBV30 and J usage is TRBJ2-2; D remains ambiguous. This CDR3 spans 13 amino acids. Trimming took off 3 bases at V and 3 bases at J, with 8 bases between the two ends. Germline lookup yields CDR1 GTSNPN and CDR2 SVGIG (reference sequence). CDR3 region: CAWRGYYTGELFF. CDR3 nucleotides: TGTGCCTGGAGGGGCTATTACACCGGGGAGCTGTTTTTT.

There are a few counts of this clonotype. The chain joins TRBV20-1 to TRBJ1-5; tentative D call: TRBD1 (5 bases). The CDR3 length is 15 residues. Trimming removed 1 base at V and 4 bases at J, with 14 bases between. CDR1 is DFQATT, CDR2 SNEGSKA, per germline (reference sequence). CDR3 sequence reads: CSARGGRGGNQPQHF. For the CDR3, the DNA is TGCAGTGCTAGAGGTGGTCGGGGCGGAAATCAGCCCCAGCATTTT.

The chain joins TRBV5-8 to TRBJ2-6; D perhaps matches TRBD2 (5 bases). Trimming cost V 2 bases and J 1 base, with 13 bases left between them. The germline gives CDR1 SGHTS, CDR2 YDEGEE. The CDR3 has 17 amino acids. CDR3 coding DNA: TGTGCCAGCAGCTTAGGACTGGTAACGTCTGGGGCCAACGTCCTGACTTTC. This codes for CASSLGLVTSGANVLTF.

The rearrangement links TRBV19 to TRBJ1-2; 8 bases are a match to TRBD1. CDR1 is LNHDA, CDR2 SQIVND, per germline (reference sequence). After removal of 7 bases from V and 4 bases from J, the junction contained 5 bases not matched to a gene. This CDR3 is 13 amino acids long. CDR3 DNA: TGTGCCAGTAACCAGGGGGCGGGCTATGGCTACACCTTC. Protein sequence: CASNQGAGYGYTF.

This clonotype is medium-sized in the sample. CDR3 in DNA: TGTGCCAGCAGTTACCACAGGGTTTCAGAGACCCAGTACTTC. Residues: CASSYHRVSETQYF. J is TRBJ2-5 and V is TRBV6-5; D perhaps matches TRBD1 (6 bases). Trimming shortened V by 2 bases and J by 4 bases, and 11 bases separated the two germline ends. Germline-derived CDR1 and CDR2 are MNHEY and SVGAGI. CDR3 length equals 14 residues.